These 16 T cell receptor beta chains were sequenced from one sample in a study of blood T cell repertoires in COVID-19. Assay: immunoSEQ multiplex PCR; the TCRdb copy retains only in-frame clones and omits some. The table lists around 360,000 clones, over 75% of them singletons, with 1.5% to 2.5% in the top ten. Sequenced: PBMCs or T cells enriched from blood (not recorded which). The receptor set was obtained from a man aged 40-55 years in a cohort exposed to, infected with or recovered from COVID-19 (not recorded which).

This chain links TRBV5-1 with TRBJ2-7; D is perhaps TRBD2 (6 bases). Trimming removed 4 bases from V and 2 bases from J, with 16 bases in between. The CDR3 loop spans 15 amino acids. Germline CDR1 is SGHRS and CDR2 is YFSETQ. CDR3 loop: CASSTGGRGTYEQYF. The CDR3 nucleotides read TGCGCCAGCAGCACCGGGGGACGGGGGACCTACGAGCAGTACTTC. The full variable domain, completed using reference TRBV5-1 and TRBJ2-7, is KAGVTQTPRYLIKTRGQQVTLSCSPISGHRSVSWYQQTPGQGLQFLFEYFSETQRNKGNFPGRFSGRQFSNSRSEMNVSTLELGDSALYLCASSTGGRGTYEQYFGPGTRLTVT.

This clone was seen a single time. The V call is TRBV4-1, the J call TRBJ2-1, with TRBD2 identical over 11 bases. CDR3 length: 16 residues. After removal of 4 bases from V and 3 bases from J, the junction contained 5 bases not matched to a gene. The germline gives CDR1 MGHRA, CDR2 YSYEKL. The CDR3 DNA reads TGCGCCAGCAGCCTCCAACTAGCGGGAGTCTACAATGAGCAGTTCTTC. This sequence encodes CASSLQLAGVYNEQFF.

J is TRBJ2-7 and V is TRBV5-1; D possibly corresponds to TRBD2 (7 bases). Germline V lookup: CDR1 SGHRS, CDR2 YFSETQ. V was cut by 4 bases and J by 3 bases, with 17 bases left in between. This CDR3 is 15 amino acids long. CDR3 loop: CASSLGGGANYEQYF. For the CDR3, the DNA is TGCGCCAGCAGCCTCGGTGGGGGGGCAAACTACGAGCAGTACTTC.

V gene TRBV19 combines with J gene TRBJ1-5; TRBD1 is a possible D gene (6 bases). Trimming stripped 5 bases from V and 0 bases from J, with 17 bases between. CDR1 is LNHDA and CDR2 is SQIVND in the germline V gene (reference sequence). This CDR3 contains 17 residues. CDR3 loop: CASSLTGTGLSNQPQHF. CDR3 coding DNA: TGTGCCAGTAGTCTCACAGGAACAGGGCTTAGCAATCAGCCCCAGCATTTT.

The J gene is TRBJ1-1, the V gene TRBV19; D remains ambiguous. CDR1 and CDR2 from the germline V gene are LNHDA and SQIVND (reference sequence). V was cut by 3 bases and J by 10 bases, with 12 bases left in between. This CDR3 is 12 amino acids long. CDR3 sequence: CASSIAAGGAFF. The CDR3 region has the DNA TGTGCCAGTAGTATTGCGGCTGGAGGAGCTTTCTTT.

The chain is built from TRBV7-2 and TRBJ2-5; unclear D gene. Deletions cut 5 bases from V and 2 bases from J, with 9 bases between. The CDR3 is 13 residues long. The germline gives CDR1 SGHTA, CDR2 FQGNSA. In nucleotides, the CDR3 is TGTGCCAGCAGCATTATCACACAAGAGACCCAGTACTTC. Residues: CASSIITQETQYF.

The chain employs TRBV27 and TRBJ2-1; TRBD2 agrees at 14 bases. The germline V gene encodes CDR1 MNHEY and CDR2 SMNVEV (reference sequence). There are 15 residues in the CDR3. The trim removed 6 bases at V and 9 bases at J, leaving 7 bases unmatched. The CDR3: CASSSGTSGRGEQFF. The CDR3 DNA is TGTGCCAGCAGCTCCGGGACTAGCGGGAGAGGTGAGCAGTTCTTC.

The chain combines TRBV4-2 with TRBJ1-1; 8 nucleotides align to TRBD1. The germline gives CDR1 LGHNA, CDR2 YNFKEQ. This CDR3 region has 15 residues. The V segment lost 3 bases and the J segment 4 bases; nucleotides outside the gene matches: 7. CDR3 protein: CASSQYRGIGTEAFF. For the CDR3, the DNA is TGTGCCAGCAGCCAGTACAGGGGGATCGGCACTGAAGCTTTCTTT.

This clone was counted a few times. The chain couples TRBV5-4 to TRBJ1-2; D is ambiguous. Per the germline V gene, CDR1 is SGHNT and CDR2 is YYREEE (reference sequence). Trimming removed 0 bases from V and 5 bases from J, with 8 bases in between. The length of the CDR3 is 13 residues. In nucleotides, the CDR3 is TGTGCCAGCAGCTTGGGGTCAGGATATGGCTACACCTTC. Its translation: CASSLGSGYGYTF. Variable domain in full (rest from reference TRBV5-4 and TRBJ1-2): ETGVTQSPTHLIKTRGQQVTLRCSSQSGHNTVSWYQQALGQGPQFIFQYYREEENGRGNFPPRFSGLQFPNYSSELNVNALELDDSALYLCASSLGSGYGYTFGSGTRLTVV.

The count of this clone is one. The J gene is TRBJ2-7, the V gene TRBV7-2; a weak D match, TRBD1 (8 bases). Germline CDR1 and CDR2: SGHTA and FQGNSA. Trimming removed 5 bases at V and 6 bases at J, with 20 bases between. There are 15 residues in the CDR3. CDR3 DNA: TGTGCCAGCAGCGTTACAGGGGGGGGAGCGTCCGAGCAGTACTTC. Translated: CASSVTGGGASEQYF. Supplemented by reference TRBV7-2 and TRBJ2-7, the full variable domain reads GAGVSQSPSNKVTEKGKDVELRCDPISGHTALYWYRQSLGQGLEFLIYFQGNSAPDKSGLPSDRFSAERTGGSVSTLTIQRTQQEDSAVYLCASSVTGGGASEQYFGPGTRLTVT.

The rearrangement links TRBV6-5 to TRBJ1-2, with D possibly matching TRBD1 (6 bases). Germline V CDR1 and CDR2: MNHEY, SVGAGI. V dropped 6 bases and J dropped 3 bases, with 17 bases sitting between them. The CDR3 spans 15 residues. In DNA, the CDR3 is TGTGCCAGCAGCCGAGGAGGACAGCGCCACTATGGCTACACCTTC. Translating it yields CASSRGGQRHYGYTF.

The chain has TRBV5-1 and TRBJ1-1; 8 bases match TRBD1. The CDR3 sequence is 15 residues long. Looked up from germline, CDR1 is SGHRS and CDR2 is YFSETQ. The J segment lost 0 bases and the V segment lost 5 bases, leaving 6 bases of the junction unmatched. The CDR3 region has the DNA TGCGCCAGCAGTTATGGGACAGGATTGAACACTGAAGCTTTCTTT. Encoded protein: CASSYGTGLNTEAFF.

The chain carries TRBV19 and TRBJ1-1; D is undetermined. Germline CDR1 is LNHDA and CDR2 is SQIVND (reference sequence). This CDR3 spans 14 amino acids. The germline V and J ends were trimmed by 4 bases and 0 bases, with 9 bases remaining between them. The CDR3 DNA is TGTGCCAGTAGTAACTTGCGGGTGAACACTGAAGCTTTCTTT. Translation gives CASSNLRVNTEAFF.

The chain uses TRBV19 and TRBJ2-1; 10 bases are a match to TRBD2. The CDR3 loop spans 15 amino acids. J gave up 7 bases and V 6 bases, and 9 bases lay outside the gene matches. The V gene's germline CDR1 is LNHDA and CDR2 SQIVND (reference sequence). This chain's CDR3 is CASRRLAGIGNEQFF. For the CDR3, the DNA is TGTGCCAGTAGACGACTAGCGGGCATCGGGAATGAGCAGTTCTTC.

V is TRBV7-9 and J is TRBJ1-1; a weak D match, TRBD1 (5 bases). CDR1 SEHNR and CDR2 FQNEAQ come from the germline V gene (reference sequence). V was clipped by 5 bases and J by 5 bases, with 18 bases between them. The CDR3 is 15 amino acids. The CDR3 spells CASSPRQLGWTEAFF. CDR3 sequence (DNA): TGTGCCAGCAGCCCCCGACAGTTGGGGTGGACTGAAGCTTTCTTT.

The chain couples TRBV5-1 to TRBJ1-2, with D possibly TRBD1 on 5 matching bases. The CDR3 spans 12 residues. V lost 1 base and J lost 8, with 9 bases in between. Germline-derived CDR1 and CDR2 are SGHRS and YFSETQ. This CDR3 reads CASSLPGDGYTF. CDR3 sequence (DNA): TGCGCCAGCAGCTTGCCGGGGGACGGCTACACCTTC.